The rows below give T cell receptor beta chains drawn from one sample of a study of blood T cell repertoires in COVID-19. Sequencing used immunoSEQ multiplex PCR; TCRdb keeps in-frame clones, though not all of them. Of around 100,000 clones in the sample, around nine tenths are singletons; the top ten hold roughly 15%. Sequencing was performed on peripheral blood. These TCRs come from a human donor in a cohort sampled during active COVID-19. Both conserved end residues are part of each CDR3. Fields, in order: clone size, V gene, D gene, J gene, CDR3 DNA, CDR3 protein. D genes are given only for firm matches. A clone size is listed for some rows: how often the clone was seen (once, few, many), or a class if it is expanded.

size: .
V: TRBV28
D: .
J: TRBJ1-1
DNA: TGTGCCAGCAGTTTATCAATAGAAGAAGCTTTCTTT
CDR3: CASSLSIEEAFF

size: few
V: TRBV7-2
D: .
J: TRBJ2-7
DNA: TGTGCCAGCAGCTTAGCTCCGGGCTCCTACGAGCAGTACTTC
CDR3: CASSLAPGSYEQYF

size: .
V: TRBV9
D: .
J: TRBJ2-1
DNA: TGTGCCAGCAGCATCCGCTTAGTAGAAGCGGGTGAGCAGTTCTTC
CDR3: CASSIRLVEAGEQFF

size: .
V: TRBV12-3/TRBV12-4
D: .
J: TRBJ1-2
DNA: TGTGCCAGCAGTTTATGGGAAAGCGGGGGCTACACCTTC
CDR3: CASSLWESGGYTF

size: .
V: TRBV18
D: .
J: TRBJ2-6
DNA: TGTGCCAGCTCACCCCTTTGGGGGGGGCCCTCTGGGGCCAACGTCCTGACTTTC
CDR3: CASSPLWGGPSGANVLTF

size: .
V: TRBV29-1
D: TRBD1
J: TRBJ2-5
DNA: TGCAGCGTGAAGACAGGGATGGGGGAGACCCAGTACTTC
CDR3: CSVKTGMGETQYF

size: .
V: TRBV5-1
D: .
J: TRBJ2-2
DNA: TGCGCCAGCAGCTCGACGGGTACTAACACCGGGGAGCTGTTTTTT
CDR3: CASSSTGTNTGELFF

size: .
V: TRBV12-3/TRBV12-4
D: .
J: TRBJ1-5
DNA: TGTGCCAGCAGTTTAGAGAGGGATCAGCCCCAGCATTTT
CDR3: CASSLERDQPQHF

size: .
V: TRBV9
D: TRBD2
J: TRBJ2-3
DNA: TGTGCCAGCAGCGTAGGGGGTACTAGCGCGGCAGATACGCAGTATTTT
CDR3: CASSVGGTSAADTQYF

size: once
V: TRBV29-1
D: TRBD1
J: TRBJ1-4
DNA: TGCAGCGTTGGACTGGGACAGCCTCTTAATGAAAAACTGTTTTTT
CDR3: CSVGLGQPLNEKLFF

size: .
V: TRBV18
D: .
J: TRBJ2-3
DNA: TGTGCCAGCTCACTCGGACAGAGCACAGATACGCAGTATTTT
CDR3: CASSLGQSTDTQYF

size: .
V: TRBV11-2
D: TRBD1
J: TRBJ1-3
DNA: TGTGCCAGCAGCCAGAAAAGGGACAGGGGAAACACCATATATTTT
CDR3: CASSQKRDRGNTIYF

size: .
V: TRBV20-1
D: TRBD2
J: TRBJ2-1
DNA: TGCAGTGTTACTAGCGGGCATGAGCAGTTCTTC
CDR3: CSVTSGHEQFF

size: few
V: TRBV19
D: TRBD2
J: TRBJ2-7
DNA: TGTGCCAGTAGTACCCCGGGAGGAGGCGAGCAGTACTTC
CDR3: CASSTPGGGEQYF

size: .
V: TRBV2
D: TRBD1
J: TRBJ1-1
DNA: TGTGCCAGCAGTGACAGGGGGGCTTTCTTT
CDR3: CASSDRGAFF

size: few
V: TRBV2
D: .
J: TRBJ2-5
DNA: TGTGCCAGCAGTGAAGGGGGGGTAGCTCGGGAGACCCAGTACTTC
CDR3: CASSEGGVARETQYF